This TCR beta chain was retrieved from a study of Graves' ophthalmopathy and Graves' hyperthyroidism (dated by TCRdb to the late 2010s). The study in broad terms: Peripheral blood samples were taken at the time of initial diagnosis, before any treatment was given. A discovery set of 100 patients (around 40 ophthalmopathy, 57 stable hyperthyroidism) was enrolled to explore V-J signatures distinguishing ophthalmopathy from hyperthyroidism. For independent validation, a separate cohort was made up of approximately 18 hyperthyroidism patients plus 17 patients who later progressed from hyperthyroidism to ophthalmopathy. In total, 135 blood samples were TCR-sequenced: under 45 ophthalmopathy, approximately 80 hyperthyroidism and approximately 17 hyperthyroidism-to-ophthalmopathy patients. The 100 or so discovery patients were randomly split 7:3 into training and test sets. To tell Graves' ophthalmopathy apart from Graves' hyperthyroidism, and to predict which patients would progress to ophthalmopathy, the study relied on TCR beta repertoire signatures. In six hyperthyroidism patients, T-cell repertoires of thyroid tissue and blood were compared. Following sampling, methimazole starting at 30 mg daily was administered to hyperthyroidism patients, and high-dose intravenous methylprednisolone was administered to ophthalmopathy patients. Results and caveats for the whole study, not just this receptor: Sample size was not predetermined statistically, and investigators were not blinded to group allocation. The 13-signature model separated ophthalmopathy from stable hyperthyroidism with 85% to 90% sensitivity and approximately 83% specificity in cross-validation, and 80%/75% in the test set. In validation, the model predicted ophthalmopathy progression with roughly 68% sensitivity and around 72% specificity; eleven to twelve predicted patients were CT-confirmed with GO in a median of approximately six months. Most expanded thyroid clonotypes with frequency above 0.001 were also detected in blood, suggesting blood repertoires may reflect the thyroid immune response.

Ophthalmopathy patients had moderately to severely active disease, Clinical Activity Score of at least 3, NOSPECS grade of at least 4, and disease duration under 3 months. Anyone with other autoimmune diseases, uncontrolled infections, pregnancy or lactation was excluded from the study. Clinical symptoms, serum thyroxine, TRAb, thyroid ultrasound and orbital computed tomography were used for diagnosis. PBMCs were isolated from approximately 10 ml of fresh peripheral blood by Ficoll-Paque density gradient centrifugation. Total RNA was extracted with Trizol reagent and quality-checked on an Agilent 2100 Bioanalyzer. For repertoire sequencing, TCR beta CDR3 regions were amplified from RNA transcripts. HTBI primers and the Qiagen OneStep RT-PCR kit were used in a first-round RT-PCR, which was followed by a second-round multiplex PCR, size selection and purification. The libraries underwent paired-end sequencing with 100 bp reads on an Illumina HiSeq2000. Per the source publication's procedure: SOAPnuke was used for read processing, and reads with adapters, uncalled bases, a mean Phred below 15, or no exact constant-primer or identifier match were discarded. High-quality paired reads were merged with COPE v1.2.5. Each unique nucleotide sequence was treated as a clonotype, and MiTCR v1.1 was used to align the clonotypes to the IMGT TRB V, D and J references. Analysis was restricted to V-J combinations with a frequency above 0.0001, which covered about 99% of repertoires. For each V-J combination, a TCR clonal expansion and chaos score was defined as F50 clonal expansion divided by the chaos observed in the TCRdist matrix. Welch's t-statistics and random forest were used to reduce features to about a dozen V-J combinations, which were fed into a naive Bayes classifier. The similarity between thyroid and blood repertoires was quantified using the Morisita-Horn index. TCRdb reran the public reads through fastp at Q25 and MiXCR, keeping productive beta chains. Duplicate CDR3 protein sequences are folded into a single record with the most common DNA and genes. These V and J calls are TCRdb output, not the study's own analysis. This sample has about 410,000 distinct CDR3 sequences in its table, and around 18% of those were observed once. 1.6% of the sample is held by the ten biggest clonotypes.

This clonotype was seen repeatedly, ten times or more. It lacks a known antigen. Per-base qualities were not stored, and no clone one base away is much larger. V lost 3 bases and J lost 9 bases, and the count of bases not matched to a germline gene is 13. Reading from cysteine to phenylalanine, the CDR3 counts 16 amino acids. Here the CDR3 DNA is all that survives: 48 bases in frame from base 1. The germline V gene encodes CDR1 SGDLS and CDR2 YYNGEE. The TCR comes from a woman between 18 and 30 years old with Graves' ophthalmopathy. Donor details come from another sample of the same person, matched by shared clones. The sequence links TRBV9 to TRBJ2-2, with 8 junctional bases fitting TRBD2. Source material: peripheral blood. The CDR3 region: CASSAELAVQGRELFF. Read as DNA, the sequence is TGTGCCAGCAGCGCGGAACTAGCGGTCCAAGGTCGGGAGCTGTTTTTT. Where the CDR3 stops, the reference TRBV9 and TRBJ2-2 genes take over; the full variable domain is DSGVTQTPKHLITATGQRVTLRCSPRSGDLSVYWYQQSLDQGLQFLIQYYNGEERAKGNILERFSAQQFPDLHSELNLSSLELGDSALYFCASSAELAVQGRELFFGEGSRLTVL.